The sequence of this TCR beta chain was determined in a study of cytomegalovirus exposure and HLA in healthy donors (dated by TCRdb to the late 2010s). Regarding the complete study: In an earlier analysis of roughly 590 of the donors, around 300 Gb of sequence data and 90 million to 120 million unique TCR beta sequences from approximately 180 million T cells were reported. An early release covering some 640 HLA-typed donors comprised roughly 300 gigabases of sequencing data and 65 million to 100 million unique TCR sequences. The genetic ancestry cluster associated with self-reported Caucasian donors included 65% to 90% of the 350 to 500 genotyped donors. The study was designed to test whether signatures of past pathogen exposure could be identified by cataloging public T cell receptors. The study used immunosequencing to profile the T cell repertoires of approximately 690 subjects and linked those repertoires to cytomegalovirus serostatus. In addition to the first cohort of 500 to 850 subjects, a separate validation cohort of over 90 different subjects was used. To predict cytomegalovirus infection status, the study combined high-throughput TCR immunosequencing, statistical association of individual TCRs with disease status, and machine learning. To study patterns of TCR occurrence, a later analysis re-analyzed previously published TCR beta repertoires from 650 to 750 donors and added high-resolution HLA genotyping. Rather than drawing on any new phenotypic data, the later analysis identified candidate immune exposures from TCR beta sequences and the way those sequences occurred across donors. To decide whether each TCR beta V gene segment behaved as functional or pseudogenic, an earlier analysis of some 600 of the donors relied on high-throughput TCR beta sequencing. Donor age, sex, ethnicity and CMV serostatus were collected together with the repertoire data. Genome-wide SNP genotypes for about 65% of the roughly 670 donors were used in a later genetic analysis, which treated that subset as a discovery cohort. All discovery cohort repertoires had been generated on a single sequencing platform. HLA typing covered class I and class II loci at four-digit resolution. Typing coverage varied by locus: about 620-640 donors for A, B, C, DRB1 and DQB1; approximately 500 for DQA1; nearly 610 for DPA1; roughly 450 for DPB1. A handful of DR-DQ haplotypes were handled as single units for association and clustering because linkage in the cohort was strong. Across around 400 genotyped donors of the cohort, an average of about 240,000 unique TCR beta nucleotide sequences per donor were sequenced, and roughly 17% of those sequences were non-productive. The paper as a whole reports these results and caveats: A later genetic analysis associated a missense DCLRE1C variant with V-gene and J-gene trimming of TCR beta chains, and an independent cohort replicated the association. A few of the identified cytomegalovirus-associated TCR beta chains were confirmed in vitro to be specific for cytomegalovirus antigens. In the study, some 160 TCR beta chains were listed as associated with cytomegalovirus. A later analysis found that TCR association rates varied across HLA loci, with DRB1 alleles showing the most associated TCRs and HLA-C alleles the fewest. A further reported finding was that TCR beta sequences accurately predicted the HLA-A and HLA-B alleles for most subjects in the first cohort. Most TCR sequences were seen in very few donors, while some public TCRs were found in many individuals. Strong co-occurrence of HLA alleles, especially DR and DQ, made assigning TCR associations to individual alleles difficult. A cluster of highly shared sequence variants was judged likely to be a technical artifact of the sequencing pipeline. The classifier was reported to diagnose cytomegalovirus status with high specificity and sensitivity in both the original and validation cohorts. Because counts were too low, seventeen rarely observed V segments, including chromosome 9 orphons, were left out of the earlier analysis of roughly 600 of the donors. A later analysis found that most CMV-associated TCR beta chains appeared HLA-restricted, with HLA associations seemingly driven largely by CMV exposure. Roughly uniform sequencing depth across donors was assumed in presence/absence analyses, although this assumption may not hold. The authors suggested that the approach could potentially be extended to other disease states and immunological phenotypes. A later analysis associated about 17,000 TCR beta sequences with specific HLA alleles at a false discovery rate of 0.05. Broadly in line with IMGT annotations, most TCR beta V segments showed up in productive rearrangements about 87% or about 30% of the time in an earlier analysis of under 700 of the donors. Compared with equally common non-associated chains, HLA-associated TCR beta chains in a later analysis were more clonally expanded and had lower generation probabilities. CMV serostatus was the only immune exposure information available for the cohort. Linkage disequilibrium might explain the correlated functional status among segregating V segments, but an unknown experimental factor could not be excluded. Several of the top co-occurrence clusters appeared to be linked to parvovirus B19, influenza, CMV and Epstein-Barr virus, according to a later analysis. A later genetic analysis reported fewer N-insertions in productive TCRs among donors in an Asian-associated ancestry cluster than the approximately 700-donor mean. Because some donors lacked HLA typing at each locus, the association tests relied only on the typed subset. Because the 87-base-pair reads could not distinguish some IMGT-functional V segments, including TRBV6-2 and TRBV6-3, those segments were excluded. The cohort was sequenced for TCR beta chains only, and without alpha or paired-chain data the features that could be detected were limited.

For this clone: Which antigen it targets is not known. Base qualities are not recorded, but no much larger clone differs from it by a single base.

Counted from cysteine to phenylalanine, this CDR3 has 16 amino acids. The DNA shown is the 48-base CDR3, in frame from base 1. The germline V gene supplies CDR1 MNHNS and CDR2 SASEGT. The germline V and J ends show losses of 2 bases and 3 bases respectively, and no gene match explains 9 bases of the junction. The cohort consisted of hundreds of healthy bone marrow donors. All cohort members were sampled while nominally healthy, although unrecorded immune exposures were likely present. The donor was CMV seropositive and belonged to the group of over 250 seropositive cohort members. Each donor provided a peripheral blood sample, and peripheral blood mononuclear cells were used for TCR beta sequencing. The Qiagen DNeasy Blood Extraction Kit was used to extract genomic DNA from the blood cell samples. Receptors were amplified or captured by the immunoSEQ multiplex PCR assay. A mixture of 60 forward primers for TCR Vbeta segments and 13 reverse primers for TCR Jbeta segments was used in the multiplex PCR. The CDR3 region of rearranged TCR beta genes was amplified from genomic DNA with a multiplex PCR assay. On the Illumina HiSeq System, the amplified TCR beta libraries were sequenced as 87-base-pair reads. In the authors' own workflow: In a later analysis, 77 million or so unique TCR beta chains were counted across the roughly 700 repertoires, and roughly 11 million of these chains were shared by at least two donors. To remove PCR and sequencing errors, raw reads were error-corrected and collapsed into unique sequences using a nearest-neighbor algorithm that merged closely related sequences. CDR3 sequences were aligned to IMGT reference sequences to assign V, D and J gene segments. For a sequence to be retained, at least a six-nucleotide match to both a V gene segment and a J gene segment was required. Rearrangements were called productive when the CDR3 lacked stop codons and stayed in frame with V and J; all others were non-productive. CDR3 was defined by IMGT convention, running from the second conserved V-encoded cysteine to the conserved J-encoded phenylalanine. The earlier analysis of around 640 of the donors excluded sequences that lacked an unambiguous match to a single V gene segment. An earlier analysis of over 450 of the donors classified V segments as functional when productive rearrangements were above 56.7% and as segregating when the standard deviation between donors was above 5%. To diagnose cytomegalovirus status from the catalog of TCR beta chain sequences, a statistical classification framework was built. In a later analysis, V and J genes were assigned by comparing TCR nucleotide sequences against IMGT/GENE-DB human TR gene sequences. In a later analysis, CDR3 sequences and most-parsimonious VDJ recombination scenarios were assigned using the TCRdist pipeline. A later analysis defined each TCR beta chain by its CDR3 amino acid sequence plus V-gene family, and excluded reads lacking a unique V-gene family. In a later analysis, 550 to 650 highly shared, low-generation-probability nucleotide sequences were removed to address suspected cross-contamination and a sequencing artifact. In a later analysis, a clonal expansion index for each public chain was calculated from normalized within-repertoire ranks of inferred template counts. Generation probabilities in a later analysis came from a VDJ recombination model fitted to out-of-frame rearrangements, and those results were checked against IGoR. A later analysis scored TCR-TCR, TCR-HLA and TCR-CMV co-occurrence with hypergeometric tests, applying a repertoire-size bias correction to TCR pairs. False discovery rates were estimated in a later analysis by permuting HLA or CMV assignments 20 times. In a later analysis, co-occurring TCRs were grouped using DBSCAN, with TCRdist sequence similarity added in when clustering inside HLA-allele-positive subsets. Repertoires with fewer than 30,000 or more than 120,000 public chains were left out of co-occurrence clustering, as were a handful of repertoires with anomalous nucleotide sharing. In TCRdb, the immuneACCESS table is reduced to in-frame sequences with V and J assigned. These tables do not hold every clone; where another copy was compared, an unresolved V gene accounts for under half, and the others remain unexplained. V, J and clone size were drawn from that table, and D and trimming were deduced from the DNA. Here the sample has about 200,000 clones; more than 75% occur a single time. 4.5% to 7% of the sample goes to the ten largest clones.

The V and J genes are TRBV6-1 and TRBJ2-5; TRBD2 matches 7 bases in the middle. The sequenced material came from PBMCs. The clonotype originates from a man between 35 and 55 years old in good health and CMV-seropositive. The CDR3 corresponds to CASSEISGRGEETQYF. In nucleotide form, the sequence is TGTGCCAGCAGTGAAATTTCGGGCCGGGGGGAAGAGACCCAGTACTTC.